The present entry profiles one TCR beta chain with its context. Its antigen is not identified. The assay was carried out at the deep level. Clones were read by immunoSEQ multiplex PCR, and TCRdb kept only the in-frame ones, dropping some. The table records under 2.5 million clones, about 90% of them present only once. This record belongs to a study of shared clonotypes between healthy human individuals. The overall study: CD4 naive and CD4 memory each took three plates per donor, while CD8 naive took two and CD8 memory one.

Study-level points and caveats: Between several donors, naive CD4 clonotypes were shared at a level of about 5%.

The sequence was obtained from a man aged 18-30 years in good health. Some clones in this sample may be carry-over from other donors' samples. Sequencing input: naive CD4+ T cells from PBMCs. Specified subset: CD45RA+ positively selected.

As DNA, the CDR3 is TGTGCCTGGAGTTGGGGACAGGACACCCAAGAGACCCAGTACTTC. This codes for CAWSWGQDTQETQYF. The chain links TRBV30 to TRBJ2-5, with 8 bases identical to TRBD1. The CDR3 loop spans 15 amino acids. The V and J ends lost 2 bases and 1 base, in that order; junction bases with no gene match: 6. Germline CDR1 GTSNPN, CDR2 SVGIG (reference sequence).